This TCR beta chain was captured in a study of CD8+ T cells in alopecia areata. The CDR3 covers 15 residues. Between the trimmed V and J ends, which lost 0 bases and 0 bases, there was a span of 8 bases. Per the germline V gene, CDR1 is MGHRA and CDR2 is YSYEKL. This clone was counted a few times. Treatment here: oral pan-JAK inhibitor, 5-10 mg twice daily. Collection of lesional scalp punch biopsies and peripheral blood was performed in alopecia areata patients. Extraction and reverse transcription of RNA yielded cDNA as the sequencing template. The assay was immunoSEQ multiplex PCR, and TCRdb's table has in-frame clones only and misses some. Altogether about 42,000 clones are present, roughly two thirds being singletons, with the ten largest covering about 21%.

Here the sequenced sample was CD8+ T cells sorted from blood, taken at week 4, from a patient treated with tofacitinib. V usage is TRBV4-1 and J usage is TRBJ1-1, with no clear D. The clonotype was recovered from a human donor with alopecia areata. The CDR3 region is CASSQEANMNTEAFF. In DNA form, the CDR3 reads TGCGCCAGCAGCCAAGAGGCCAATATGAACACTGAAGCTTTCTTT.